One and the same sample provided the 16 T cell receptor beta chains below, sequenced in a study of cytomegalovirus exposure and HLA in healthy donors (dated 2017 in TCRdb). Receptor amplification or capture employed the immunoSEQ multiplex PCR assay. For the multiplex PCR, a mixture combining 60 forward primers for TCR Vbeta segments and 13 reverse primers for TCR Jbeta segments was used. Not all clones reach the TCRdb copy of this immuneACCESS table, which keeps in-frame sequences only. Checked studies attribute under half of the gap to unresolved V genes and leave the rest unexplained. Present in this sample are more than 150,000 clones, around 78% of which were seen just once. The top ten clonotypes cover around 1.6% of the sample. Sequencing was done on a sample of PBMCs. These receptors all come from a man between 18 and 29 years old in good health and CMV-seronegative.

The chain couples TRBV7-8 to TRBJ2-3, with 15 bases that match TRBD2. Germline CDR1 and CDR2: SGHVS and FQNEAQ. This CDR3 has 18 residues. Unmatched junction bases numbered 7, after V lost 4 bases and J lost 2 bases. The DNA for the CDR3 is TGTGCCAGCAGCTCCGGACTAGCGGGGGGGAGTTACACAGATACGCAGTATTTT. Encoded protein: CASSSGLAGGSYTDTQYF.

This chain's CDR3 is CASSGGAPGGANVLTF. DNA of the CDR3: TGTGCCAGTAGCGGAGGGGCGCCGGGGGGGGCCAACGTCCTGACTTTC. The chain recombines TRBV19 with TRBJ2-6; maybe TRBD2 (6 bases). This CDR3 is 16 amino acids long. Looked up from germline, CDR1 is LNHDA and CDR2 is SQIVND (reference sequence). With 6 bases removed from V and 4 bases from J, the gap between germline ends came to 16 bases.

This chain's CDR3 is CASSLSRGGGGYTF. CDR3 nucleotide sequence: TGTGCCAGCAGCCTATCAAGGGGAGGAGGGGGCTACACCTTC. The chain uses TRBV6-5 and TRBJ1-2; D perhaps matches TRBD1 (5 bases). Trimming removed 6 bases from V and 8 bases from J, with 19 bases in between. This CDR3 spans 14 amino acids. Germline CDR1 is MNHEY and CDR2 is SVGAGI.

This chain connects TRBV20-1 to TRBJ2-3; D gene ambiguous. This CDR3 has 11 residues. From germline, CDR1 is DFQATT and CDR2 SNEGSKA (reference sequence). The germline V and J ends were trimmed by 4 bases and 2 bases, with 4 bases remaining between them. The CDR3 nucleotides read TGCAGTGCTACCCTCACAGATACGCAGTATTTT. As protein: CSATLTDTQYF.

The genes are TRBV6-6 and TRBJ2-3; 8 bases line up with TRBD1. Trimming at V came to 6 bases and at J to 6 bases, leaving 8 bases not matched to a gene. Per germline, CDR1 MNHNY and CDR2 SVGAGI (reference sequence). This CDR3 has 14 amino acids. CDR3 in amino acids: CASRGQGARDTQYF. The CDR3 DNA reads as TGTGCCAGCAGAGGGCAGGGGGCTAGGGATACGCAGTATTTT.

The gene calls are TRBV9 and TRBJ2-7; no reliable D call. From germline, CDR1 is SGDLS and CDR2 YYNGEE. This CDR3 region has 12 residues. The V and J ends lost 3 bases and 0 bases respectively, with 4 bases between them. The CDR3 sequence is CASSADSYEQYF. The CDR3 region has the DNA TGTGCCAGCAGCGCAGACTCCTACGAGCAGTACTTC.

This clone was recorded a few times. This sequence joins TRBV7-2 and TRBJ1-3, with a weak D call TRBD1 (5 bases). This CDR3 has 14 amino acids. Deletions cut 4 bases from V and 3 bases from J, with 10 bases between. Per germline, CDR1 SGHTA and CDR2 FQGNSA. CDR3 amino acids: CASSSQGVGNTIYF. As DNA, the CDR3 is TGTGCCAGCAGCTCCCAAGGGGTTGGAAACACCATATATTTT.

This chain uses TRBV4-2 with TRBJ1-1, with TRBD1 as a possible D gene (6 bases). The CDR3 runs to 17 residues. The ends were cut back, 2 bases at V and 1 base at J, with 17 bases in the middle. Germline V gene sequence: CDR1 LGHNA, CDR2 YNFKEQ. The CDR3 region has the DNA TGTGCCAGCAGCCAAATTGTATGGACAGACCAGAACACTGAAGCTTTCTTT. Its translation: CASSQIVWTDQNTEAFF.

The chain joins TRBV4-1 to TRBJ2-7; D uncertain. The V gene lost 0 bases and the J gene lost 6 bases, with 15 bases spanning the gap. Germline CDR1 is MGHRA and CDR2 is YSYEKL. This CDR3 has 15 amino acids. The CDR3 loop is CASSQEVRLVSEQYF. The CDR3 DNA reads as TGCGCCAGCAGCCAAGAGGTTCGGCTAGTCAGCGAGCAGTACTTC.

This rearrangement joins TRBV10-2 to TRBJ1-2, with 8 nucleotides matching TRBD1. Germline-derived CDR1 and CDR2 are WSHSY and SAAADI. The CDR3 is 15 residues long. V lost 2 bases, J lost 8 bases, and 10 bases stayed unmatched. This chain's CDR3 is CASSESLDRGDGYTF. CDR3 sequence (DNA): TGCGCCAGCAGTGAGAGTCTCGACAGGGGAGACGGCTACACCTTC.

This clone has just one count. V and J are TRBV14 and TRBJ2-2; tentative D call: TRBD1 (6 bases). The CDR3 runs to 16 residues. Trimming left V 4 bases short and J 5 bases short, with 17 bases between. From germline, CDR1 is SGHDN and CDR2 FVKESK. This chain's CDR3 is CASSLRQGRLTGELFF. CDR3 nucleotides: TGTGCCAGCAGCCTCCGGCAGGGGCGGTTAACCGGGGAGCTGTTTTTT.

The chain combines TRBV11-2 with TRBJ1-2, with D possibly being TRBD1 (5 bases). V lost 5 bases and J lost 4, with 8 bases in between. The CDR3 covers 12 residues. Germline V gene sequence: CDR1 SGHAT, CDR2 FQNNGV. The CDR3 is CASSPGGYGYTF. The CDR3 coding sequence is TGTGCCAGCAGCCCCGGGGGCTATGGCTACACCTTC. Filled out from reference TRBV11-2 and TRBJ1-2, the complete variable domain reads EAGVAQSPRYKIIEKRQSVAFWCNPISGHATLYWYQQILGQGPKLLIQFQNNGVVDDSQLPKDRFSAERLKGVDSTLKIQPAKLEDSAVYLCASSPGGYGYTFGSGTRLTVV.

Only one count was recorded for this clone. The chain has TRBV28 and TRBJ2-5; 11 positions agree with TRBD1. V shed 5 bases and J 4 bases; nucleotides not matched to a gene: 6. The CDR3 spans 15 residues. From germline, CDR1 is MDHEN and CDR2 SYDVKM. The CDR3, as DNA: TGTGCCAGCAGTCCAAGGACAGGGGGCATAGAGACCCAGTACTTC. This sequence encodes CASSPRTGGIETQYF.

V and J are TRBV29-1 and TRBJ1-2; no clear D. Trimming shortened V by 4 bases and J by 4 bases, and 7 bases separated the two germline ends. The length of the CDR3 is 11 residues. In germline, CDR1 is SQVTM, CDR2 ANQGSEA. The CDR3 DNA follows: TGCAGCGTTGTGACTGGCTATGGCTACACCTTC. It specifies CSVVTGYGYTF.

Worth noting for this clone: Other DNA sequences in the same sample also yield this CDR3. J is TRBJ1-2 and V is TRBV28; tentatively, D is TRBD1 (6 bases). Germline CDR1 and CDR2: MDHEN and SYDVKM. The length of the CDR3 is 12 residues. Trimming removed 3 bases at V and 7 bases at J, with 9 bases between. Here the CDR3 DNA reads TGTGCCAGCAGTTTGGTAGGGGGTGGCTACACCTTC. This translates into CASSLVGGGYTF.

In this sample, this clone turned up once. This chain connects TRBV27 to TRBJ1-4; no firm D call. CDR1 is MNHEY, CDR2 SMNVEV, per germline (reference sequence). Trimming pared 6 bases from V and 0 bases from J, leaving 11 bases between. CDR3 length equals 15 residues. DNA of the CDR3: TGTGCCAGCAGCCCCCGTGTTGCAACTAATGAAAAACTGTTTTTT. This encodes CASSPRVATNEKLFF. The variable domain in full, completed from reference TRBV27 and TRBJ1-4, reads EAQVTQNPRYLITVTGKKLTVTCSQNMNHEYMSWYRQDPGLGLRQIYYSMNVEVTDKGDVPEGYKVSRKEKRNFPLILESPSPNQTSLYFCASSPRVATNEKLFFGSGTQLSVL.